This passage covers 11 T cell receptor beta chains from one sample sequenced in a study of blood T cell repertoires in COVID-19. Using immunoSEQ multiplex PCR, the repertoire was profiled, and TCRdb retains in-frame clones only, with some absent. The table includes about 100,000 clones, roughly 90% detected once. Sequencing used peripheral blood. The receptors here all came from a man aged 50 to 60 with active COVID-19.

The DNA of the CDR3 is TGTGCCAACGGAGTCGCGGATCAGCCCCAGCATTTT. Its protein is CANGVADQPQHF. V gene TRBV6-5 combines with J gene TRBJ1-5; D not certain. Looked up from germline, CDR1 is MNHEY and CDR2 is SVGAGI. This CDR3 has 12 amino acids. The germline V and J ends were trimmed by 10 bases and 5 bases, with 12 bases remaining between them.

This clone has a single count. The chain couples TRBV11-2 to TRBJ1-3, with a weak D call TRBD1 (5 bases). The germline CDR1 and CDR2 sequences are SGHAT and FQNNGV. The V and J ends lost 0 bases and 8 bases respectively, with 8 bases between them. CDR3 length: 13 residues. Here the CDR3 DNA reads TGTGCCAGCAGCTTAGACAGGGAATACACCATATATTTT. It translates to CASSLDREYTIYF.

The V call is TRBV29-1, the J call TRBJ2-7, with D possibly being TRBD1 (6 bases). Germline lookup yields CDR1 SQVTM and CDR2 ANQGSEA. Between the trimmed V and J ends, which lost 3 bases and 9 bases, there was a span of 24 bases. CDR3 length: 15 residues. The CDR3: CSVEPQGTTDAGQYF. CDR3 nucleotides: TGCAGCGTTGAGCCGCAGGGGACAACCGATGCCGGGCAGTACTTC.

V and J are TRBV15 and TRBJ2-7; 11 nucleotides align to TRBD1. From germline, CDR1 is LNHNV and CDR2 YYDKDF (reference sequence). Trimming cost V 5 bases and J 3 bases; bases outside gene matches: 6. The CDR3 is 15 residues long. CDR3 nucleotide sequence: TGTGCCACCAGCTCCGGGACAGGGGGTTTCTACGAGCAGTACTTC. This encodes CATSSGTGGFYEQYF.

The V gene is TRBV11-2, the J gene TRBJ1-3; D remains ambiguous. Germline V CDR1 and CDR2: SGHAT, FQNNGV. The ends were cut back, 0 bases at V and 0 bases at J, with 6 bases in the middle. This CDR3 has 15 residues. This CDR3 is CASSLEQFSGNTIYF. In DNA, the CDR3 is TGTGCCAGCAGCTTAGAACAGTTCTCTGGAAACACCATATATTTT. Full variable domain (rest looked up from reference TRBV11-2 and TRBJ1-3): EAGVAQSPRYKIIEKRQSVAFWCNPISGHATLYWYQQILGQGPKLLIQFQNNGVVDDSQLPKDRFSAERLKGVDSTLKIQPAKLEDSAVYLCASSLEQFSGNTIYFGEGSWLTVV.

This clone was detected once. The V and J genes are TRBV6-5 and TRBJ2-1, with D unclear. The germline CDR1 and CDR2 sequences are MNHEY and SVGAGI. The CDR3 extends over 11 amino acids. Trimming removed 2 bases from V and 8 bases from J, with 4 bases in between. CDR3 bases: TGTGCCAGCAGTTACCTAGATGAGCAGTTCTTC. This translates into CASSYLDEQFF.

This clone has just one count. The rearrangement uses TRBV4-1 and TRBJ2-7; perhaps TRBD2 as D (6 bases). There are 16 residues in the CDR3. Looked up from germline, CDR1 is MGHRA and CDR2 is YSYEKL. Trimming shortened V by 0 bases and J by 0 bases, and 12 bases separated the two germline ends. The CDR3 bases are TGCGCCAGCAGCCAAGAGGCGGGGTTTTACTCCTACGAGCAGTACTTC. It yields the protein CASSQEAGFYSYEQYF.

The DNA for the CDR3 is TGTGCCAGCAGCGTAGCTAGCGGGGGACCCACAGATACGCAGTATTTT. Residues: CASSVASGGPTDTQYF. The rearrangement joins TRBV9 to TRBJ2-3, with 10 bases lining up with TRBD2. Unmatched junction bases numbered 3, after V lost 0 bases and J lost 2 bases. Germline values: CDR1 SGDLS, CDR2 YYNGEE. This CDR3 comprises 16 residues.

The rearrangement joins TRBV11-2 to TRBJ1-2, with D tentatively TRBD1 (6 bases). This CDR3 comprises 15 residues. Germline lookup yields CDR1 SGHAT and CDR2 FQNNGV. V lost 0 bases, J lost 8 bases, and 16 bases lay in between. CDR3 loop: CASSLDIQGVRGYTF. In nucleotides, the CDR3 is TGTGCCAGCAGCTTAGATATACAGGGAGTGCGGGGCTACACCTTC.

The CDR3 DNA reads as TGTGCCAGCAGTTTAAATGCAGGGACTGAAGCTTTCTTT. Translated: CASSLNAGTEAFF. The chain uses TRBV12-3 or TRBV12-4 and TRBJ1-1; possibly TRBD1 for D (5 bases). V was clipped by 2 bases and J by 5 bases, with 9 bases between them. This CDR3 has 13 residues.

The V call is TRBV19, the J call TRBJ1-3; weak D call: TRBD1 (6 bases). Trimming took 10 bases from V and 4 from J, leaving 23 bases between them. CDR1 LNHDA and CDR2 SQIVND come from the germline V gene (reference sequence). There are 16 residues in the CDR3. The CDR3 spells CATKDRLTQSGNTIYF. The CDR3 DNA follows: TGTGCCACCAAGGACAGACTTACCCAGTCCGGAAACACCATATATTTT.